This TCR beta chain was sequenced for a study of tumor-infiltrating lymphocytes in primary liver carcinoma (dated by TCRdb to 2016 to 2017). About the full investigation: Hepatocellular carcinoma (four) or combined HCC and intrahepatic cholangiocarcinoma (one) was present in the five patients, who were three men and two women aged 30 to 69 years. Tumors of the five patients were stage T1-T3 N0M0 with maximum diameters of roughly 4 to 11 cm. Roughly 3.5 to 7.13 million productive TCRbeta reads were obtained per sample, and no significant difference in read depth was found between tissue types. The study combined TCRbeta repertoire sequencing, expression microarrays and whole-exome sequencing across five regions of each liver tumor, with adjacent normal tissue and blood. A total of roughly 35 specimens from 5 patients, comprising approximately 25 tumor regions, 5 adjacent noncancerous liver tissues and 5 peripheral blood samples, were covered by TCRbeta repertoire sequencing. To link TCRbeta repertoire diversity to the local molecular phenotype, the 25 tumor region samples were profiled with Agilent mRNA microarrays. High reproducibility was observed for the technical replicate repertoires, with mean shared-clone rates around 0.9 and correlation coefficients above 0.95.

This clonotype occurred once. The antigen it binds to is not known. No clone much larger than this one lies a single base away; base qualities are absent. One read provides weak support. The CDR3, cysteine through phenylalanine, is 15 amino acids long. Only the CDR3 region is kept as DNA, spanning 45 bases read in frame from base 1. In the germline V gene, CDR1 corresponds to SGHRS and CDR2 to YFSETQ. What the authors observed across the whole study: Only the TCR beta chain was sequenced, so true repertoire diversity is likely underestimated because unpaired alpha chains were not captured. Compared with blood, tumors had a significantly larger share of the repertoire taken up by the top 250 clones (p = 0.039). The study included only four to six patients, and the authors note findings should be validated in a larger study. Comparison of CD4+ and CD8+ T cell repertoires was precluded by the use of bulk unsorted samples. Only about 7-24% of top clones were present in all five regions of a tumor, suggesting spatial heterogeneity of tumor-infiltrating T cells. Consistent with antigen-driven expansion, pairs of tumor regions showed higher repertoire overlap (mean roughly 36%) than either tumor-adjacent pairs (approximately 17%) or tumor-blood pairs (approximately 15%).

Total RNA and DNA were co-extracted from around 18-30 mg of bulk tissue with the AllPrep DNA/RNA mini kit, without cell sorting. Between late 2015 and early 2016, about 5 patients in China with histopathologically diagnosed primary liver carcinoma had surgical resection. Patients had chronic HBV infection and were treatment-naive at sampling. Each tumor was sampled at five spatially separated regions: the superior, inferior, left-lateral and right-lateral poles and the tumor centre. Histological examination found more than 75% viable tumor cells in every tumor sample. Fresh tumor and adjacent tissue pieces were bisected, with one half stored in RNAlater at -80 degrees C and the other half sent for histology. A constant-region primer and ProtoScript II reverse transcriptase were used to reverse-transcribe TCRbeta-specific cDNA from around 540 ng total RNA. Three nested multiplex PCR rounds, following a slightly modified ARM-PCR procedure, were used to build the TCRbeta libraries. Each of the first two PCR rounds ran for about 10 cycles using multiplex TRBV1-TRBV30 forward primers together with a Cbeta reverse primer. Sample barcodes and Illumina adapters were added in a final 25-cycle PCR with Deep VentR polymerase. Before sequencing, amplicons of 200-500 bp were gel-purified using a QIAquick gel extraction kit. An Illumina HiSeq 2500 was used to sequence the TCRbeta amplicons, generating 250-bp paired-end reads. In the paper's pipeline: Trimmomatic v0.33 was used to quality-trim the reads, and FLASH v1.2.11 was used to merge paired reads so that full CDR3 sequences could be recovered. MiGEC v1.2.1b assigned V, D and J germline segments to the rearranged TCRbeta sequences. VDJtools v1.0.0 computed clonotype statistics and Shannon-Wiener diversity indices. To cut down on sampling bias, every analysis after diversity analysis relied on just the 250 most abundant clonotypes from each sample. TCRdb's own reprocessing of the public reads used fastp at Q25 and MiXCR and kept productive beta chains. Every entry covers one CDR3 protein and lists the most common genes and DNA from its rows. The V and J calls come from TCRdb's annotation, not from the publication. This sample lists around 100,000 distinct CDR3 sequences; roughly 69% were detected once. 9% to 10% of the sample lies in the top ten.

This chain joins TRBV5-1 to TRBJ2-3; TRBD2 lines up with 7 middle nucleotides. The TCR sequence derives from a woman in her sixties or seventies with primary liver carcinoma and hepatitis B virus infection. The sequencing input was liver tumor tissue from sampling region 5. The sample's cell subset or site label, in plain terms: tumor region T5, tumor centre. The DNA sequence reads TGCGCTAGTGCTACTGGCGGGAGTCCCCCAGATACGCAGTATTTT. This yields the protein CASATGGSPPDTQYF.